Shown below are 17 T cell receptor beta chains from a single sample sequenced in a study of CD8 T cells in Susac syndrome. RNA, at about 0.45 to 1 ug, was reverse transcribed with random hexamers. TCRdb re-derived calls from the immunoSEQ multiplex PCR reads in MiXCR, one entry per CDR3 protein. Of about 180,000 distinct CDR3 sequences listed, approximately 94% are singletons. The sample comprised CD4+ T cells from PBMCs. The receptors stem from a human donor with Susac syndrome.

The CDR3 region has the DNA TGTGCCTGGAGTCGAACCACAGGGAACTTTCCGTATTTT. This sequence encodes CAWSRTTGNFPYF. This chain joins TRBV30 and TRBJ2-3; D perhaps matches TRBD1 (6 bases). Germline CDR1 and CDR2: GTSNPN and SVGIG (reference sequence). V lost 2 bases to trimming and J lost 14 bases, with 20 bases between them. CDR3 length: 13 residues.

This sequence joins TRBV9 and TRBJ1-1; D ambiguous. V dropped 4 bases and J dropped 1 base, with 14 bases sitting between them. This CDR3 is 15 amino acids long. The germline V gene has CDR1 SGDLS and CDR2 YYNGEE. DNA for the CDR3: TGTGCCAGCAGCCCGAGCGCTCTTGGGAACACTGAAGCTTTCTTT. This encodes CASSPSALGNTEAFF.

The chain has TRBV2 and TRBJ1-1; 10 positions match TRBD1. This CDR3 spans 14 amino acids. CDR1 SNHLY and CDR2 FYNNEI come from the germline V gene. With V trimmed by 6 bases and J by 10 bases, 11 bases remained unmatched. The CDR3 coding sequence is TGTGCCAGCAGCCGGAGACAGGGGGCTTGGGGAGCTTTCTTT. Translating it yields CASSRRQGAWGAFF.

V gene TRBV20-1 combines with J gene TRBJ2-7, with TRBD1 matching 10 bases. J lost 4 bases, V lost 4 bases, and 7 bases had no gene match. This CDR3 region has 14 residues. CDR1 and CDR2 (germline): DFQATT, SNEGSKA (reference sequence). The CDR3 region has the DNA TGCAGTGCTACCACCCCGGGACAGGGGTACGAGCAGTACTTC. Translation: CSATTPGQGYEQYF.

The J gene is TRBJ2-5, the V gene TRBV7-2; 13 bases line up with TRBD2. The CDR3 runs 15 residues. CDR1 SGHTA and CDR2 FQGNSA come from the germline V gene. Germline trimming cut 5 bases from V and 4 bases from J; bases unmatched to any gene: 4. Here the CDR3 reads CASSGGLAGVETQYF. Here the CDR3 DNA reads TGTGCCAGCAGCGGAGGACTAGCGGGAGTAGAGACCCAGTACTTC. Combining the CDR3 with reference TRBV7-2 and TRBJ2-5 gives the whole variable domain GAGVSQSPSNKVTEKGKDVELRCDPISGHTALYWYRQSLGQGLEFLIYFQGNSAPDKSGLPSDRFSAERTGGSVSTLTIQRTQQEDSAVYLCASSGGLAGVETQYFGPGTRLLVL.

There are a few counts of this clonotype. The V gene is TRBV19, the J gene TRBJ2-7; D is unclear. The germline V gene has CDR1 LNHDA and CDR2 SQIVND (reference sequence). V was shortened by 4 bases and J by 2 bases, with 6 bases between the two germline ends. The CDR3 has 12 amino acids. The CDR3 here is CASSSPAYEQYF. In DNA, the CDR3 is TGTGCCAGTAGTAGCCCAGCCTACGAGCAGTACTTC.

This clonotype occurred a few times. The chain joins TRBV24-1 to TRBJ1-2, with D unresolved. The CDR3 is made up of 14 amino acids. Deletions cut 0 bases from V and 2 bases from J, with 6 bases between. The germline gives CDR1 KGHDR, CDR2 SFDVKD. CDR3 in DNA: TGTGCCACCAGTGATTTGGGGCGGAACTATGGCTACACCTTC. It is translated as CATSDLGRNYGYTF.

The CDR3 reads CASSQSTGGRDTEAFF. The CDR3 DNA is TGTGCCAGCAGCCAATCTACAGGGGGGCGCGACACTGAAGCTTTCTTT. The rearrangement links TRBV3-1 to TRBJ1-1, with TRBD1 identical over 8 bases. Germline lookup yields CDR1 LGHDT and CDR2 YNNKEL (reference sequence). With 2 bases clipped from V and 3 bases from J, the junction kept 8 bases outside the gene matches. This CDR3 is 16 amino acids long.

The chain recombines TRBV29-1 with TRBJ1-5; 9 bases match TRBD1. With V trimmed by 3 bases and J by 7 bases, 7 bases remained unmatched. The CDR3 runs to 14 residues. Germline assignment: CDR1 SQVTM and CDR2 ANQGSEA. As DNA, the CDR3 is TGCAGCGTTGACATTTGGGGACAGGGACAGCCCCAGCATTTT. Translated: CSVDIWGQGQPQHF.

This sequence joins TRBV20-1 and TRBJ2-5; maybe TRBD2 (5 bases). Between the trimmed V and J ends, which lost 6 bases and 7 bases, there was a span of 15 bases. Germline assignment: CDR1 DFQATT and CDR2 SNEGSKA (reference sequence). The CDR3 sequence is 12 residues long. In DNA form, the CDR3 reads TGCAGTGCCAAAACCGCGGGCGGGACCCAGTACTTC. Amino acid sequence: CSAKTAGGTQYF.

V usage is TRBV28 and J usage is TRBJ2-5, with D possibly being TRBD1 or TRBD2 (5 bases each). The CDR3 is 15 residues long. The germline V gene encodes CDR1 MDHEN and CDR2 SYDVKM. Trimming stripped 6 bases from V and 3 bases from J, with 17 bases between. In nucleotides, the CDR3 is TGTGCCAGCAGCCATCACGTCGGGGCGAAAGAGACCCAGTACTTC. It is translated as CASSHHVGAKETQYF.

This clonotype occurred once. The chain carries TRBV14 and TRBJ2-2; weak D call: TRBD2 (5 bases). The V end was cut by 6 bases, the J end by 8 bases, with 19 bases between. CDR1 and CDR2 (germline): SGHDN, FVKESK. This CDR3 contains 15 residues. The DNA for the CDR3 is TGTGCCAGCAGGGCGCGTGCCTCATCGGGGGGGGAGCTGTTTTTT. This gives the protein CASRARASSGGELFF.

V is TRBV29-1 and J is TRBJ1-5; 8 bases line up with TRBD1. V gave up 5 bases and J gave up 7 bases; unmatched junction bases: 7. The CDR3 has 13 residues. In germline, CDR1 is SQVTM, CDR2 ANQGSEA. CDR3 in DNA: TGCAGCGTTCAGGACAGGGCAGGGCAGCCCCAGCATTTT. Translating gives CSVQDRAGQPQHF.

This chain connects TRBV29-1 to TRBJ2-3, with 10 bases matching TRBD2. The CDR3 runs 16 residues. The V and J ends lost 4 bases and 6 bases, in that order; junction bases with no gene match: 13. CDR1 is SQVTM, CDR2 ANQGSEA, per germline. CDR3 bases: TGCAGCGTTGGGGTTCGGCTAGCGGGGGTCTTGGATACGCAGTATTTT. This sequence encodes CSVGVRLAGVLDTQYF.

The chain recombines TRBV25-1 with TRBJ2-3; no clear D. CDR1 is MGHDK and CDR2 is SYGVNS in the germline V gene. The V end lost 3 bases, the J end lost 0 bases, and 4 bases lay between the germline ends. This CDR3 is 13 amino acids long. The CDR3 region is CASSDVSTDTQYF. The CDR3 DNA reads TGTGCCAGCAGTGATGTTAGCACAGATACGCAGTATTTT.

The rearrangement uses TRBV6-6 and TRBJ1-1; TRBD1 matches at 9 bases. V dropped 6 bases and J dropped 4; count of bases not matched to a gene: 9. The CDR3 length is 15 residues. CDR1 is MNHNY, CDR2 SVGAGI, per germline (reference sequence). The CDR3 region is CASRTGGGGSTEAFF. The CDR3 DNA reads TGTGCCAGCAGAACAGGGGGCGGAGGGAGCACTGAAGCTTTCTTT.

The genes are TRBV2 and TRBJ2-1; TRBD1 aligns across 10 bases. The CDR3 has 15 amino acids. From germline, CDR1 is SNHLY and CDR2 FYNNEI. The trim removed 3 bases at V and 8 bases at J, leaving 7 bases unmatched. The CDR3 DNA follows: TGTGCCAGCAGTGACACCAGGGACAGGGGCCATGAGCAGTTCTTC. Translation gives CASSDTRDRGHEQFF.